These 5 T cell receptor beta chains were all obtained from the same sample, sequenced in a study of cytomegalovirus exposure and HLA in healthy donors (dated 2017 in TCRdb). The library relied on the immunoSEQ multiplex PCR assay. The clones in this table, taken by TCRdb from immuneACCESS, are in-frame only. Not every clone is retained; where verified, under half of the shortfall comes from an unresolved V gene, and the cause of the rest is unknown. The sample contains approximately 100,000 clones, about nine tenths of them found a single time. More than 2% of the sample is in the top ten clones. Material: PBMCs. The receptors derive from a woman aged 18-35 years in good health and CMV-seronegative.

The chain combines TRBV19 with TRBJ2-7; 7 bases align to TRBD1. Germline CDR1 is LNHDA and CDR2 is SQIVND (reference sequence). With V trimmed by 8 bases and J by 3 bases, 1 base remained unmatched. The CDR3 has 11 residues. CDR3 amino acids: CASGDSYEQYF. The CDR3 region has the DNA TGTGCCAGTGGGGACAGCTACGAGCAGTACTTC.

The CDR3 bases are TGCGCCAGCAGACTCGGTCCTCAACCGTTCGAGCAGTACTTC. Protein product: CASRLGPQPFEQYF. This chain links TRBV23-1 with TRBJ2-7; D not certain. TRBV23-1 is an open reading frame whose function is uncertain. The CDR3 totals 14 residues. The ends were cut back, 6 bases at V and 6 bases at J, with 18 bases in the middle.

As for this clone: A read error may produce the germline difference seen at one junction end. The rearrangement joins TRBV9 to TRBJ1-4; a possible D gene is TRBD1 (6 bases). The CDR3 has 14 residues. CDR1 is SGDLS and CDR2 is YYNGEE in the germline V gene. CDR3 bases: TGTGCCAGCAGCGTAGGGACAGTCGATGAAAGACTGTTTTTT. Its translation: CASSVGTVDERLFF.

The table lists this clone with a count of one. The rearrangement uses TRBV7-2 and TRBJ2-2; D might be TRBD1 (6 bases). Looked up from germline, CDR1 is SGHTA and CDR2 is FQGNSA. CDR3 length: 15 amino acids. Trimming cost V 5 bases and J 4 bases, with 14 bases left between them. The chain's CDR3 is CASSPDSGRTGELFF. The CDR3, as DNA: TGTGCCAGCAGCCCGGACAGCGGTCGCACCGGGGAGCTGTTTTTT.

The V gene is TRBV7-2, the J gene TRBJ2-3; 8 positions match TRBD2. This CDR3 region has 17 residues. Germline V gene sequence: CDR1 SGHTA, CDR2 FQGNSA. V lost 0 bases and J lost 0; bases outside the gene matches: 5. Here the CDR3 reads CASSLARGLGSTDTQYF. CDR3 coding DNA: TGTGCCAGCAGCTTAGCGAGGGGACTAGGCAGCACAGATACGCAGTATTTT. The variable domain in full, completed from reference TRBV7-2 and TRBJ2-3, reads GAGVSQSPSNKVTEKGKDVELRCDPISGHTALYWYRQSLGQGLEFLIYFQGNSAPDKSGLPSDRFSAERTGGSVSTLTIQRTQQEDSAVYLCASSLARGLGSTDTQYFGPGTRLTVL.